Listed below are T cell receptor beta chains from one sample, sequenced in a study of blood T cell repertoires in COVID-19. Method: immunoSEQ multiplex PCR; TCRdb's copy keeps in-frame clones and lacks some. The sample holds some 120,000 clones, around 87% seen once. Sequenced sample: peripheral blood. These receptor sequences come from a woman aged 55-75 years with acute or convalescent COVID-19. The CDR3 runs from the conserved cysteine through the conserved F or W. D genes are given only for firm matches. Only some rows state a clone size, as once, few, many or a class for expanded clones.

size: NA
D: NA
J: TRBJ2-5
V: TRBV7-8
CDR3: CASSLRTLEETQYF
DNA: TGTGCCAGCAGCCTACGGACTTTAGAGGAGACCCAGTACTTC

size: few
D: NA
J: TRBJ2-3
V: TRBV15
CDR3: CATSSADTQYF
DNA: TGTGCCACCAGCTCTGCGGATACGCAGTATTTT

size: NA
D: NA
J: TRBJ1-1
V: TRBV6-1
CDR3: CASSEANRAEAFF
DNA: TGTGCCAGCAGTGAAGCAAACAGGGCGGAGGCTTTCTTT

size: NA
D: NA
J: TRBJ1-1
V: TRBV19
CDR3: CASTLTVNTEAFF
DNA: TGTGCCAGTACCCTGACAGTGAACACTGAAGCTTTCTTT

size: NA
D: NA
J: TRBJ2-7
V: TRBV6-5
CDR3: CASRSTATYEQYF
DNA: TGTGCCAGCAGGTCGACAGCGACCTACGAGCAGTACTTC

size: NA
D: NA
J: TRBJ2-1
V: TRBV2
CDR3: CASSESTGSGYNEQFF
DNA: TGTGCCAGCAGTGAATCTACAGGGTCTGGGTACAATGAGCAGTTCTTC

size: NA
D: NA
J: TRBJ2-2
V: TRBV19
CDR3: CASSIFPASTGTGELFF
DNA: TGTGCCAGTAGTATATTTCCCGCGAGTACGGGCACCGGGGAGCTGTTTTTT

size: NA
D: TRBD1
J: TRBJ1-2
V: TRBV5-1
CDR3: CASSLEGQGYYGYTF
DNA: TGCGCCAGCAGCTTGGAAGGACAGGGGTACTATGGCTACACCTTC

size: NA
D: NA
J: TRBJ1-3
V: TRBV12-3/TRBV12-4
CDR3: CASSFSALDTIYF
DNA: TGTGCCAGCAGTTTTTCCGCCCTAGACACCATATATTTT

size: NA
D: NA
J: TRBJ2-1
V: TRBV6-5
CDR3: CASSSQAGYSYNEQFF
DNA: TGTGCCAGCAGTTCCCAAGCGGGTTACTCCTACAATGAGCAGTTCTTC

size: NA
D: TRBD1
J: TRBJ1-5
V: TRBV6-1
CDR3: CASSENRGFQPQHF
DNA: TGTGCCAGCAGTGAGAACAGGGGCTTTCAGCCCCAGCATTTT

size: NA
D: TRBD1
J: TRBJ1-5
V: TRBV18
CDR3: CASTRGQGGQPQHF
DNA: TGTGCCAGCACTCGGGGACAGGGAGGTCAGCCCCAGCATTTT

size: NA
D: TRBD2
J: TRBJ2-1
V: TRBV27
CDR3: CASSLSGRRNEQFF
DNA: TGTGCCAGCAGCCTTAGCGGGAGGAGGAATGAGCAGTTCTTC

size: NA
D: NA
J: TRBJ1-5
V: TRBV30
CDR3: CAWSWQEGQPQHF
DNA: TGTGCCTGGAGTTGGCAGGAGGGCCAGCCCCAGCATTTT

size: NA
D: NA
J: TRBJ1-3
V: TRBV29-1
CDR3: CSVLVGNTIYF
DNA: TGCAGCGTTCTCGTTGGAAACACCATATATTTT

size: NA
D: NA
J: TRBJ2-1
V: TRBV29-1
CDR3: CSVDLADNEQFF
DNA: TGCAGCGTCGATCTAGCAGACAATGAGCAGTTCTTC

size: NA
D: NA
J: TRBJ1-6
V: TRBV4-1
CDR3: CASSQEHRVSSSYNSPLHF
DNA: TGCGCCAGCAGCCAAGAGCACAGGGTCTCAAGCTCCTATAATTCACCCCTCCACTTT

size: NA
D: TRBD2
J: TRBJ2-3
V: TRBV7-3
CDR3: CASSRSGGSTDTQYF
DNA: TGTGCCAGCAGTCGTAGCGGGGGGAGCACAGATACGCAGTATTTT

size: few
D: NA
J: TRBJ1-2
V: TRBV2
CDR3: CASSVDSYGYTF
DNA: TGTGCCAGCAGTGTCGATAGCTATGGCTACACCTTC

size: NA
D: NA
J: TRBJ1-1
V: TRBV4-1
CDR3: CASSQLGLSSPEAFF
DNA: TGCGCCAGCAGCCAATTGGGACTCTCTTCGCCTGAAGCTTTCTTT

size: NA
D: NA
J: TRBJ2-1
V: TRBV5-6
CDR3: CASSLGLQAYNEQFF
DNA: TGTGCCAGCAGCTTGGGACTTCAAGCGTACAATGAGCAGTTCTTC

size: NA
D: NA
J: TRBJ1-1
V: TRBV27
CDR3: CASSFNLEGSRAFF
DNA: TGTGCCAGCAGTTTTAATTTGGAGGGGTCTAGAGCTTTCTTT

size: NA
D: TRBD1
J: TRBJ1-2
V: TRBV6-5
CDR3: CASSFPGTEEGYTF
DNA: TGTGCCAGCAGTTTCCCCGGGACAGAAGAGGGCTACACCTTC

size: NA
D: TRBD1
J: TRBJ1-5
V: TRBV18
CDR3: CASSPFGQGTGKQPQHF
DNA: TGTGCCAGCTCACCATTTGGGCAGGGGACAGGAAAGCAGCCCCAGCATTTT